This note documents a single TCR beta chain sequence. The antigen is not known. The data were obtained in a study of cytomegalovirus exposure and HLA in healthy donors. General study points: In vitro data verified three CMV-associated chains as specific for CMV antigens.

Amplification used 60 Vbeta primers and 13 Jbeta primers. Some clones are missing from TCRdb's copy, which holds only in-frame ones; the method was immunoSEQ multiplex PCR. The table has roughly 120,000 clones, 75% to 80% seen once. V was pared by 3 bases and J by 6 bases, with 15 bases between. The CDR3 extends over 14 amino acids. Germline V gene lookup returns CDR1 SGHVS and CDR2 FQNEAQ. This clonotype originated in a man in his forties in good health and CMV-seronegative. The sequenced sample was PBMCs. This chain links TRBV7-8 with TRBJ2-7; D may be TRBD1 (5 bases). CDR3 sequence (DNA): TGTGCCAGCAGCTTTGACTCAGGGCCGGGCGAGCAGTACTTC. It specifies CASSFDSGPGEQYF.